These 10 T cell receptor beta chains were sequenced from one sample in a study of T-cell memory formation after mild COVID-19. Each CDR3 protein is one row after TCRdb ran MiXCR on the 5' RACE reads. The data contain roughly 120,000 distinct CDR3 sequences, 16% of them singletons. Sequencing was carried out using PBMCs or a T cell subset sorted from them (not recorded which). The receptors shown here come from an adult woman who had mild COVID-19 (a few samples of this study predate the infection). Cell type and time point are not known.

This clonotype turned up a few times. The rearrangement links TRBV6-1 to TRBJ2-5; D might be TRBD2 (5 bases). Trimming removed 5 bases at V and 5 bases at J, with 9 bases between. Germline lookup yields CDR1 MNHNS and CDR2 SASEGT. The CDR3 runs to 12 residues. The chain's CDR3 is CASSMGVETQYF. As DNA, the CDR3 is TGTGCCAGCAGTATGGGAGTGGAGACCCAGTACTTC.

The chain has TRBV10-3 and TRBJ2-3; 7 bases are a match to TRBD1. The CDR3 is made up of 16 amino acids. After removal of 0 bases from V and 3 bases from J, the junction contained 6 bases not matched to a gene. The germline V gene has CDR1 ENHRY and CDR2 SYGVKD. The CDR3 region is CAISESGTGVTDTQYF. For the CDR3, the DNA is TGTGCCATCAGTGAGTCGGGAACAGGGGTTACAGATACGCAGTATTTT.

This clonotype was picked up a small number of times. DNA for the CDR3: TGTGCCAGCAGCTCCTTAGGCGGGGGAGACCACAATGAGCAGTTCTTC. It translates to CASSSLGGGDHNEQFF. The chain joins TRBV7-3 to TRBJ2-1, with TRBD2 matching 7 bases. Germline V CDR1 and CDR2: SGHTA, FQGTGA. The J segment lost 5 bases and the V segment lost 4 bases, leaving 11 bases of the junction unmatched. The CDR3 loop spans 16 amino acids.

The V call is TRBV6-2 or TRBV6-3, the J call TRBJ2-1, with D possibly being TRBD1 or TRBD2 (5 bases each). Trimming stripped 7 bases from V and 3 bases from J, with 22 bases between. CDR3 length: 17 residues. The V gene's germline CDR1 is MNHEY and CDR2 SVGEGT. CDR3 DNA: TGTGCCAGCACCCGGACATTCTGGGAGCAGAGCTACAATGAGCAGTTCTTC. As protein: CASTRTFWEQSYNEQFF.

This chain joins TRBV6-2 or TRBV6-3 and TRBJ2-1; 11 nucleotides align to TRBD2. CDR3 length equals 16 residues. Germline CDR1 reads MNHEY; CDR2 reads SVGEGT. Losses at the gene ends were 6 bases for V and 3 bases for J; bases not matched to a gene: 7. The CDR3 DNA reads TGTGCCAGCAGCTCAATCGGGACTAGCGGCTACAATGAGCAGTTCTTC. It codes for CASSSIGTSGYNEQFF.

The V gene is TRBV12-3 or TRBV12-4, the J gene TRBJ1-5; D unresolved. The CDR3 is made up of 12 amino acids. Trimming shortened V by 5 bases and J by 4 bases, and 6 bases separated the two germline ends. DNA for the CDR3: TGTGCCAGCAGTCACATGAATCAGCCCCAGCATTTT. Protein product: CASSHMNQPQHF.

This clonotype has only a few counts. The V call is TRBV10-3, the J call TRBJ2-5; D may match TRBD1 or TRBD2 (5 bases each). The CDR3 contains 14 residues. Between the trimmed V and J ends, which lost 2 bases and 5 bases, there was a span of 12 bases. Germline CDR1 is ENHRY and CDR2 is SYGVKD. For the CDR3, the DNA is TGTGCCATCAGTGAGGGGGGAAGCGGCGAGACCCAGTACTTC. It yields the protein CAISEGGSGETQYF.

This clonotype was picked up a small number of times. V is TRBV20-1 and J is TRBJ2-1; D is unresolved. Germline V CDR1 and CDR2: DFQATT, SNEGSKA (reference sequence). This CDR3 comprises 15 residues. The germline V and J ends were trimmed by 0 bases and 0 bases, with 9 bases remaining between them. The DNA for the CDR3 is TGCAGTGCTAGAGATCGGCGGCTCTCCTACAATGAGCAGTTCTTC. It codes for CSARDRRLSYNEQFF.

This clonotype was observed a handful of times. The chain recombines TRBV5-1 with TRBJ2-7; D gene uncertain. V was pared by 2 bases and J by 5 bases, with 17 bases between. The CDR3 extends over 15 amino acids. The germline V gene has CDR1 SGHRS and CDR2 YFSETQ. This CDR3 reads CASSLRAGQKDEQYF. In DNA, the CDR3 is TGCGCCAGCAGCTTACGGGCCGGTCAAAAGGACGAGCAGTACTTC.

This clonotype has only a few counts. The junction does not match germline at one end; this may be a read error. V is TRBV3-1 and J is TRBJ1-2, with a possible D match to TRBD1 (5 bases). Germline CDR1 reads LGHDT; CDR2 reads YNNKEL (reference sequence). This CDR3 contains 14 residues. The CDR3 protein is CASSEDSWGYGYTF. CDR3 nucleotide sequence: TGTGCCAGCAGCGAAGACAGCTGGGGCTATGGCTACACCTTC.